What follows are 20 T cell receptor beta chains derived from one specimen sequenced in a study of spatial heterogeneity in lung cancer. Time point defined: blood at routine non-recurrence follow-up after resection. TCRdb analysed the 5' RACE reads with MiXCR anew, one entry per CDR3 protein. The table lists more than 30,000 distinct CDR3 sequences, around 9.3% of them singletons. Source: PBMCs, taken at follow-up. Every receptor here comes from a female donor with early-stage non-small cell lung cancer.

Ten or more counts support this clonotype. The chain joins TRBV28 to TRBJ2-7; 7 bases agree with TRBD1. CDR3 length equals 15 residues. From germline, CDR1 is MDHEN and CDR2 SYDVKM. V dropped 4 bases and J dropped 1; count of bases not matched to a gene: 7. CDR3 in amino acids: CASSSAGTASYEQYF. The CDR3, as DNA: TGTGCCAGCAGTTCGGCCGGGACAGCTTCCTACGAGCAGTACTTC.

V is TRBV4-3 and J is TRBJ2-5; TRBD1 agrees at 10 bases. This CDR3 region has 16 residues. The V gene end was trimmed by 1 base and the J gene end by 6 bases; junction bases not matched to a gene: 8. Per the germline V gene, CDR1 is LGHNA and CDR2 is YSLEER. The CDR3 DNA is TGCGCCAGCAGCCAAGCCATGACAGGGGGCTTAAAGACCCAGTACTTC. The encoded protein is CASSQAMTGGLKTQYF.

The table lists this clonotype with many counts. The J gene is TRBJ2-7, the V gene TRBV7-2; TRBD1 aligns across 9 bases. Germline CDR1 and CDR2: SGHTA and FQGNSA. J gave up 6 bases and V 2 bases, and 5 bases lay outside the gene matches. This CDR3 spans 14 amino acids. CDR3 sequence: CASSLTRTGVEQYF. The CDR3 region has the DNA TGTGCCAGCAGCTTAACCCGGACAGGGGTCGAGCAGTACTTC.

The table lists this clonotype with a few counts. The J gene is TRBJ2-5, the V gene TRBV5-1; D gene unclear. Germline V gene sequence: CDR1 SGHRS, CDR2 YFSETQ. CDR3 size: 14 residues. V was cut by 3 bases and J by 7 bases, with 16 bases left in between. CDR3 bases: TGCGCCAGCAGCTCCTCCTCAGACCCGAGGACCCAGTACTTC. Protein: CASSSSSDPRTQYF.

This clonotype has a count of ten or more. The V call is TRBV10-3, the J call TRBJ2-7; the match to TRBD2 covers 11 bases. The CDR3 spans 20 residues. V shed 5 bases, J shed 7 bases, and the junction held 25 bases outside the gene matches. Germline V lookup: CDR1 ENHRY, CDR2 SYGVKD. CDR3: CAISSLPPGLAGGNSGEQYF. CDR3 nucleotides: TGTGCCATCAGTTCCCTCCCCCCCGGGCTAGCGGGGGGCAACTCTGGGGAGCAGTACTTC.

This clonotype was seen only a few times. V gene TRBV20-1 combines with J gene TRBJ2-5; D uncertain. The CDR3 contains 13 residues. CDR1 and CDR2 (germline): DFQATT, SNEGSKA (reference sequence). The ends were cut back, 5 bases at V and 1 base at J, with 11 bases in the middle. The CDR3 reads CSAYPPSQETQYF. DNA for the CDR3: TGCAGTGCTTACCCCCCTAGCCAAGAGACCCAGTACTTC.

Many counts were recorded for this clonotype. The chain carries TRBV3-1 and TRBJ1-1, with D possibly matching TRBD1 (6 bases). This CDR3 contains 15 residues. Germline V lookup: CDR1 LGHDT, CDR2 YNNKEL (reference sequence). The V end lost 0 bases, the J end lost 2 bases, and 10 bases lay between the germline ends. CDR3 loop: CASSQDGGANTEAFF. CDR3 in DNA: TGTGCCAGCAGCCAAGATGGGGGGGCTAACACTGAAGCTTTCTTT.

The V and J genes are TRBV2 and TRBJ2-1; 12 positions agree with TRBD2. Germline V CDR1 and CDR2: SNHLY, FYNNEI. The CDR3 is 15 amino acids. J gave up 10 bases and V 6 bases, and 10 bases lay outside the gene matches. CDR3 in DNA: TGTGCCAGCAGAGCACTAGCGGGGGGCTTAGGAGAGCAGTTCTTC. Translating it yields CASRALAGGLGEQFF.

This clonotype was picked up many times. The V gene is TRBV7-9, the J gene TRBJ1-1; D perhaps matches TRBD1 (5 bases). Trimming pared 3 bases from V and 1 base from J, leaving 12 bases between. This CDR3 has 15 residues. CDR1 SEHNR and CDR2 FQNEAQ come from the germline V gene (reference sequence). The CDR3 coding sequence is TGTGCCAGCAGCTTCGTCGGGGGTTGGAACACTGAAGCTTTCTTT. Its translation is CASSFVGGWNTEAFF.

The chain employs TRBV11-1 and TRBJ2-5; D remains unclear. CDR1 is SGHAT, CDR2 FQDESV, per germline (reference sequence). The germline V and J ends were trimmed by 1 base and 3 bases, with 3 bases remaining between them. The CDR3 is made up of 12 amino acids. Here the CDR3 reads CASSLEEETQYF. As DNA, the CDR3 is TGTGCCAGCAGCTTAGAGGAAGAGACCCAGTACTTC.

The chain couples TRBV14 to TRBJ2-3, with unresolved D. CDR3 length: 13 amino acids. Germline CDR1 and CDR2: SGHDN and FVKESK. V was trimmed by 5 bases and J by 5 bases, leaving 11 bases between them. CDR3 loop: CASSLTYGDTQYF. The CDR3 DNA follows: TGTGCCAGCAGCTTAACATACGGAGATACGCAGTATTTT.

This clonotype has just a few counts. The chain joins TRBV20-1 to TRBJ2-7; 15 bases are shared with TRBD2. This CDR3 is built from 15 residues. V lost 6 bases to trimming and J lost 2 bases; unmatched junction nucleotides: 5. Germline assignment: CDR1 DFQATT and CDR2 SNEGSKA (reference sequence). Here the CDR3 reads CSAGTSGGLTYEQYF. CDR3 bases: TGCAGTGCCGGGACTAGCGGGGGGCTCACCTACGAGCAGTACTTC.

The table lists this clonotype with many counts. The chain combines TRBV28 with TRBJ2-7; D is unclear. V shed 7 bases and J shed 3 bases, with 19 bases lying between them. The CDR3 consists of 15 residues. Per the germline V gene, CDR1 is MDHEN and CDR2 is SYDVKM. Written as DNA, the CDR3 is TGTGCCAGCACCAAAGGAGAAGCCCCTATCTACGAGCAGTACTTC. Encoded protein: CASTKGEAPIYEQYF.

This clonotype has a count of ten or more. V usage is TRBV3-1 and J usage is TRBJ2-7; 7 bases are shared with TRBD1. The CDR3 totals 16 residues. V gave up 2 bases and J gave up 1 base; unmatched junction bases: 8. The germline V gene encodes CDR1 LGHDT and CDR2 YNNKEL (reference sequence). This CDR3 reads CASSQFLGRGSYEQYF. In DNA, the CDR3 is TGTGCCAGCAGCCAATTCCTCGGCAGGGGGTCCTACGAGCAGTACTTC.

Of note for this clonotype: This may arise from a read error, as a much more abundant clone is one base away. The rearrangement joins TRBV19 to TRBJ2-1; D remains ambiguous. This CDR3 has 12 residues. V was shortened by 3 bases and J by 4 bases, with 4 bases between the two germline ends. Per germline, CDR1 LNHDA and CDR2 SQIVND (reference sequence). DNA for the CDR3: TGTGCCAGTAGTATGAGGTACAATGAGCAGTTCTTC. The encoded protein is CASSMRYNEQFF.

Notes on this clonotype: A much more abundant neighbour one base away suggests this may be a read error. The chain combines TRBV28 with TRBJ1-5; no definite D call. The CDR3 runs to 12 residues. Per germline, CDR1 MDHEN and CDR2 SYDVKM. The germline V and J ends were trimmed by 2 bases and 9 bases, with 8 bases remaining between them. CDR3 loop: CASSLSHLPQHF. For the CDR3, the DNA is TGTGCCAGCAGTTTAAGCCATCTGCCCCAGCATTTT.

V usage is TRBV19 and J usage is TRBJ1-1; no clear D. V lost 1 base, J lost 1 base, and 4 bases lay in between. The CDR3 extends over 13 amino acids. CDR1 and CDR2 (germline): LNHDA, SQIVND (reference sequence). The CDR3 coding sequence is TGTGCCAGTAGTATAGTGGAGAACACTGAAGCTTTCTTT. Translated, it gives CASSIVENTEAFF.

This clonotype was counted many times. The gene calls are TRBV20-1 and TRBJ2-7; the D gene is possibly TRBD1 (5 bases). V was clipped by 2 bases and J by 4 bases, with 15 bases between them. CDR1 and CDR2 from the germline V gene are DFQATT and SNEGSKA (reference sequence). CDR3 length: 14 residues. Here the CDR3 DNA reads TGCAGTGCTAGAACCGACAGAACCCTATACGAGCAGTACTTC. This gives the protein CSARTDRTLYEQYF.

The chain links TRBV27 to TRBJ2-6; D is undetermined. Germline lookup yields CDR1 MNHEY and CDR2 SMNVEV (reference sequence). This CDR3 comprises 13 residues. V lost 5 bases to trimming and J lost 13 bases, with 15 bases between them. DNA of the CDR3: TGTGCCAGCAGTCCGTCGGGCGGCAGAGTCCTGACTTTC. It is translated as CASSPSGGRVLTF.

This clonotype was counted ten times or more. The J gene is TRBJ1-1, the V gene TRBV20-1; 7 nucleotides align to TRBD1. The CDR3 has 15 residues. Trimming cost V 2 bases and J 4 bases; bases outside gene matches: 10. Germline assignment: CDR1 DFQATT and CDR2 SNEGSKA (reference sequence). In DNA, the CDR3 is TGCAGTGCTAGACCCTCGGGCAGGGGGTTCACTGAAGCTTTCTTT. Its translation is CSARPSGRGFTEAFF.